These 13 T cell receptor beta chains were all obtained from the same sample, sequenced in a study of T cells expressing NK-cell markers. TCRdb derives one entry per CDR3 protein from the 5' RACE reads, leaving out DNA. This listing includes some 390,000 distinct CDR3 sequences. Input material: blood T cells: a sorted CD56 or NKG2C T cell subset, CD4+ or CD8+ T cells, or bulk PBMC T cells (not recorded which). These receptors all come from a woman between 45 and 60 years old in good health.

The chain uses TRBV7-2 and TRBJ2-1; without DNA, the TCRdb call of TRBD2 cannot be checked. Germline CDR1 is SGHTA and CDR2 is FQGNSA. CDR3 size: 15 residues. The CDR3 reads CASSLSGSIGNEQFF.

CDR3 residues: CATSDFASGEGNEQFF. The gene calls are TRBV24-1 and TRBJ2-1; TCRdb's D call, TRBD2, is unchecked because there is no DNA. This CDR3 comprises 16 residues. The germline V gene encodes CDR1 KGHDR and CDR2 SFDVKD.

The gene calls are TRBV7-7 and TRBJ2-5. Germline values: CDR1 SSHAT, CDR2 FNYEAQ (reference sequence). The CDR3 length is 13 residues. The CDR3 loop is CASSKTGVETQYF.

The rearrangement uses TRBV4-1 and TRBJ1-2; TCRdb calls TRBD1, which cannot be checked without DNA. Germline V gene data show CDR1 as MGHRA and CDR2 as YSYEKL. This CDR3 spans 16 amino acids. This CDR3 is CASSLRSGFKDYGYTF.

The V call is TRBV10-3, the J call TRBJ2-7; TCRdb outputs TRBD2, but without DNA this stays unchecked. CDR3 length: 12 residues. The germline gives CDR1 ENHRY, CDR2 SYGVKD. The CDR3 loop is CAIGRDNYEQYF.

This rearrangement joins TRBV29-1 to TRBJ2-5; TCRdb proposes TRBD2, but this gene call is untestable without DNA. Germline lookup yields CDR1 SQVTM and CDR2 ANQGSEA. CDR3 length equals 15 residues. This CDR3 reads CSVRLSGRAEETQYF.

The chain combines TRBV24-1 with TRBJ2-1; no DNA is available, so the TRBD1 call from TCRdb remains unchecked. CDR3 length equals 14 residues. Germline CDR1 is KGHDR and CDR2 is SFDVKD. CDR3 loop: CATADRTTFDEQFF.

This sequence joins TRBV5-1 and TRBJ2-1; checking the TCRdb D call of TRBD1 is not possible without DNA. Germline-derived CDR1 and CDR2 are SGHRS and YFSETQ. The CDR3 covers 15 residues. CDR3 amino acids: CASGIAAAPGLEQFF.

The CDR3 reads CASSPDPKSNYGYTF. The chain is built from TRBV3-1 and TRBJ1-2. The CDR3 is made up of 15 amino acids. CDR1 is LGHDT, CDR2 YNNKEL, per germline (reference sequence).

The chain joins TRBV7-8 to TRBJ2-2; TCRdb returns TRBD2, unconfirmable since there is no DNA. There are 18 residues in the CDR3. The V gene's germline CDR1 is SGHVS and CDR2 FQNEAQ. The CDR3 loop reads CASRDLSGKLYDTGELFF.

This chain connects TRBV7-2 to TRBJ1-5. There are 14 residues in the CDR3. The germline CDR1 and CDR2 sequences are SGHTA and FQGNSA. CDR3 sequence reads: CASSLVPLPQPQHF.

The chain couples TRBV18 to TRBJ2-5; TCRdb reports TRBD1, a call that lacks DNA to check it against. Germline CDR1 KGHSH, CDR2 LQKENI. The CDR3 covers 14 residues. The CDR3 reads CASSRDRVRETQYF.

The J gene is TRBJ2-7, the V gene TRBV14; without DNA, the TCRdb call of TRBD1 cannot be checked. The CDR3 loop spans 15 amino acids. From germline, CDR1 is SGHDN and CDR2 FVKESK. The CDR3 spells CASSRTRDSLYEQYF.